Listed below are T cell receptor beta chains from one sample, sequenced in a study of blood T cell repertoires in COVID-19. Data came from immunoSEQ multiplex PCR; TCRdb stores just in-frame clones and leaves some out. Here the sample spans 150,000 to 250,000 clones, 87% being singletons. The sequenced sample consisted of PBMCs or T cells enriched from blood (not recorded which). The origin of the receptors is a woman aged 30 to 39 who had recovered from COVID-19. Both conserved end residues are part of each CDR3. A D gene is named only where the DNA matches it firmly. Clone size, where shown, is once, few, many, or a class for clones that have expanded.

CDR3: CASSLGSFYGYTF
DNA: TGTGCCAGCAGCTTAGGTTCATTTTATGGCTACACCTTC
size: -
D: -
V: TRBV7-9
J: TRBJ1-2

CDR3: CASITGTDALYEQYF
DNA: TGTGCCAGCATCACAGGGACAGACGCCCTCTACGAGCAGTACTTC
size: -
D: TRBD1
V: TRBV28
J: TRBJ2-7

CDR3: CASSLSGGANYGYTF
DNA: TGCGCCAGCAGCTTGAGCGGGGGAGCTAACTATGGCTACACCTTC
size: -
D: -
V: TRBV5-1
J: TRBJ1-2

CDR3: CASSDPPGGSGNTIYF
DNA: TGTGCCAGCAGCGATCCCCCCGGAGGCTCTGGAAACACCATATATTTT
size: -
D: -
V: TRBV9
J: TRBJ1-3

CDR3: CASSLSLRSYGYTF
DNA: TGTGCCAGCAGCTTATCCTTGAGGAGCTATGGCTACACCTTC
size: -
D: -
V: TRBV7-9
J: TRBJ1-2

CDR3: CASSPNPGTGTNTEAFF
DNA: TGTGCCAGCTCACCCAATCCCGGGACAGGGACGAACACTGAAGCTTTCTTT
size: -
D: TRBD1
V: TRBV18
J: TRBJ1-1

CDR3: CASSLEGGAFF
DNA: TGCGCCAGCAGTCTTGAGGGTGGTGCTTTCTTT
size: -
D: -
V: TRBV5-1
J: TRBJ1-1

CDR3: CASSFEGGNRLYF
DNA: TGCGCCAGCAGCTTTGAAGGGGGCAATCGCCTTTACTTC
size: -
D: TRBD1
V: TRBV5-1
J: TRBJ2-5

CDR3: CASRGTGGSSETQYF
DNA: TGTGCCAGTAGGGGGACAGGGGGCTCTTCGGAGACCCAGTACTTC
size: -
D: TRBD1
V: TRBV19
J: TRBJ2-5

CDR3: CASGLALDRALTGELFF
DNA: TGTGCTAGTGGTTTGGCCTTGGACAGGGCTTTAACCGGGGAGCTGTTTTTT
size: once
D: TRBD1
V: TRBV12-5
J: TRBJ2-2

CDR3: CASWDYQSGEQYF
DNA: TGTGCCAGCTGGGACTACCAATCAGGGGAGCAGTACTTC
size: -
D: TRBD2
V: TRBV6-1
J: TRBJ2-7

CDR3: CASSASYEQYF
DNA: TGTGCCAGCAGCGCGTCCTACGAGCAGTACTTC
size: -
D: -
V: TRBV7-9
J: TRBJ2-7

CDR3: CASSLTGAGANVLTF
DNA: TGTGCCAGCAGCCTGACAGGGGCTGGGGCCAACGTCCTGACTTTC
size: -
D: TRBD1
V: TRBV6-5
J: TRBJ2-6

CDR3: CASSQDRETEAFF
DNA: TGTGCCAGCAGCCAAGACAGGGAAACTGAAGCTTTCTTT
size: -
D: -
V: TRBV3-1/TRBV3-2
J: TRBJ1-1

CDR3: CASSLGGLTNEKLFF
DNA: TGTGCCAGCAGCTTGGGAGGACTAACTAATGAAAAACTGTTTTTT
size: -
D: -
V: TRBV5-4
J: TRBJ1-4

CDR3: CASRVGLGEKLFF
DNA: TGTGCCAGCAGGGTTGGGCTTGGGGAAAAACTGTTTTTT
size: -
D: -
V: TRBV2
J: TRBJ1-4

CDR3: CASTTFAGTEAFF
DNA: TGTGCCAGCACTACGTTTGCGGGCACTGAAGCTTTCTTT
size: -
D: -
V: TRBV18
J: TRBJ1-1

CDR3: CASSLLGVQSPLHF
DNA: TGTGCCAGCAGCTTATTAGGGGTTCAATCACCCCTCCACTTT
size: -
D: -
V: TRBV7-3
J: TRBJ1-6

CDR3: CASSRWQGSDEQYF
DNA: TGTGCCAGCAGCCGATGGCAGGGTTCCGACGAGCAGTACTTC
size: -
D: -
V: TRBV13
J: TRBJ2-7

CDR3: CASSLPQGYTEAFF
DNA: TGTGCCAGCAGCTTACCCCAGGGCTACACTGAAGCTTTCTTT
size: -
D: -
V: TRBV5-5
J: TRBJ1-1

CDR3: CASSQDLTGGFSYEQYF
DNA: TGCGCCAGCAGCCAAGATCTCACAGGGGGCTTCTCCTACGAGCAGTACTTC
size: few
D: TRBD1
V: TRBV4-1
J: TRBJ2-7

CDR3: CASSITGGTKYIEAFF
DNA: TGTGCCAGCAGCATTACAGGGGGCACGAAGTACATAGAAGCTTTCTTT
size: -
D: TRBD1
V: TRBV5-8
J: TRBJ1-1

CDR3: CASSPLSGTTDTQYF
DNA: TGTGCCAGCAGCCCCCTCAGCGGGACCACAGATACGCAGTATTTT
size: -
D: TRBD2
V: TRBV7-3
J: TRBJ2-3

CDR3: CATSDQDRVGLLFF
DNA: TGTGCCACCAGTGATCAGGACAGGGTAGGCCTCCTGTTTTTT
size: -
D: TRBD1
V: TRBV24-1
J: TRBJ1-4

CDR3: CASSFRVAEAFF
DNA: TGTGCCAGCAGTTTTCGTGTTGCTGAAGCTTTCTTT
size: -
D: -
V: TRBV12-3/TRBV12-4
J: TRBJ1-1

CDR3: CASSQEGGEETQYF
DNA: TGTGCCAGCAGCCAAGAGGGAGGGGAAGAGACCCAGTACTTC
size: few
D: TRBD2
V: TRBV3-1/TRBV3-2
J: TRBJ2-5

CDR3: CASSWTGSNTEAFF
DNA: TGTGCCAGCAGTTGGACAGGGTCGAACACTGAAGCTTTCTTT
size: -
D: TRBD1
V: TRBV6-2/TRBV6-3
J: TRBJ1-1

CDR3: CASSPGVQIEAFF
DNA: TGTGCCAGCAGCCCAGGGGTTCAGATTGAAGCTTTCTTT
size: -
D: -
V: TRBV7-2
J: TRBJ1-1

CDR3: CASSQGLTNYGYTF
DNA: TGTGCCAGCAGTCAGGGACTTACTAACTATGGCTACACCTTC
size: -
D: -
V: TRBV2
J: TRBJ1-2

CDR3: CASSEWAIPNSPLHF
DNA: TGTGCCAGCAGTGAATGGGCCATCCCCAATTCACCCCTCCACTTT
size: -
D: -
V: TRBV25-1
J: TRBJ1-6

CDR3: CASSENSRYRQYF
DNA: TGTGCCAGCAGTGAAAATTCCCGGTATCGGCAGTACTTC
size: -
D: -
V: TRBV2
J: TRBJ2-4

CDR3: CATSDWTSGSTGELFF
DNA: TGTGCCACCAGTGACTGGACTAGCGGGAGCACCGGGGAGCTGTTTTTT
size: -
D: TRBD2
V: TRBV24-1
J: TRBJ2-2

CDR3: CASSLVEGQGHEQFF
DNA: TGCGCCAGCAGCTTGGTGGAAGGGCAGGGCCATGAGCAGTTCTTC
size: -
D: -
V: TRBV5-1
J: TRBJ2-1

CDR3: CASSSDTYEQYF
DNA: TGTGCCAGCTCCTCGGACACCTACGAGCAGTACTTC
size: -
D: -
V: TRBV18
J: TRBJ2-7

CDR3: CASSSRGSPGRGANTEAFF
DNA: TGTGCCAGCAGCTCCAGGGGGTCTCCCGGGCGGGGCGCGAACACTGAAGCTTTCTTT
size: -
D: TRBD1
V: TRBV7-2
J: TRBJ1-1

CDR3: CASSPGLAFEQYF
DNA: TGTGCCAGCAGCCCTGGACTAGCGTTCGAGCAGTACTTC
size: once
D: TRBD2
V: TRBV7-2
J: TRBJ2-7

CDR3: CASSQGRGGYNEQFF
DNA: TGTGCCAGCAGCCAAGGCCGGGGGGGATACAATGAGCAGTTCTTC
size: -
D: TRBD2
V: TRBV4-2
J: TRBJ2-1

CDR3: CASSPPTGDSDEQFF
DNA: TGTGCCAGCTCACCGCCGACAGGTGATTCGGATGAGCAGTTCTTC
size: -
D: -
V: TRBV18
J: TRBJ2-1

CDR3: CASSERGNANTGELFF
DNA: TGTGCCAGCAGTGAAAGGGGGAATGCTAACACCGGGGAGCTGTTTTTT
size: -
D: -
V: TRBV6-1
J: TRBJ2-2

CDR3: CASRTASSYEQYF
DNA: TGTGCCAGCAGAACAGCCAGCTCCTACGAGCAGTACTTC
size: once
D: -
V: TRBV11-2
J: TRBJ2-7

CDR3: CASSSRQGFSGYTF
DNA: TGTGCCAGCAGCAGCCGACAGGGGTTCTCTGGCTACACCTTC
size: few
D: TRBD1
V: TRBV2
J: TRBJ1-2

CDR3: CASSPGLRRGGYTF
DNA: TGTGCCAGCAGCCCGGGACTCCGGAGGGGTGGCTACACCTTC
size: once
D: -
V: TRBV13
J: TRBJ1-2

CDR3: CASSDNRIHEQYF
DNA: TGTGCCAGCAGTGACAATAGGATCCACGAGCAGTACTTC
size: -
D: -
V: TRBV27
J: TRBJ2-7

CDR3: CASSQDRASGANVLTF
DNA: TGCGCCAGCAGCCAAGACAGGGCCTCTGGGGCCAACGTCCTGACTTTC
size: -
D: -
V: TRBV4-3
J: TRBJ2-6

CDR3: CASCRDREPGQPQHF
DNA: TGTGCCAGCTGTCGGGACAGGGAGCCCGGCCAGCCCCAGCATTTT
size: -
D: TRBD1
V: TRBV27
J: TRBJ1-5